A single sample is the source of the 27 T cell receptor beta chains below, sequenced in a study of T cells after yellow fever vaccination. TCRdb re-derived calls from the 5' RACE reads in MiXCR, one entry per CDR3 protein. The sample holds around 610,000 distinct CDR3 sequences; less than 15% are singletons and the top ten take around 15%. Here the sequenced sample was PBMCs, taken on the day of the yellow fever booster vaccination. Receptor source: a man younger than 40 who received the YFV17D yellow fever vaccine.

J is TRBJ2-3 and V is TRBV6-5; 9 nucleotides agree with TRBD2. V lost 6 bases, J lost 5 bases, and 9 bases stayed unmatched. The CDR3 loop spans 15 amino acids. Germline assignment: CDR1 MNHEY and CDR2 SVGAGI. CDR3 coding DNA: TGTGCCAGCAGCTTAGCGGGAGCCCCCAAAGATACGCAGTATTTT. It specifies CASSLAGAPKDTQYF.

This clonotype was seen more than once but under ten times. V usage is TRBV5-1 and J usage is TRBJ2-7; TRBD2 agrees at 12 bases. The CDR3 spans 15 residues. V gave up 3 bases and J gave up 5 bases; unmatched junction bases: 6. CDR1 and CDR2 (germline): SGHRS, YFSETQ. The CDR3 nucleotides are TGCGCCAGCAGCTCCGGACTAGCGGGATACAACGAGCAGTACTTC. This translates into CASSSGLAGYNEQYF. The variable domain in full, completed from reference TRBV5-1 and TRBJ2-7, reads KAGVTQTPRYLIKTRGQQVTLSCSPISGHRSVSWYQQTPGQGLQFLFEYFSETQRNKGNFPGRFSGRQFSNSRSEMNVSTLELGDSALYLCASSSGLAGYNEQYFGPGTRLTVT.

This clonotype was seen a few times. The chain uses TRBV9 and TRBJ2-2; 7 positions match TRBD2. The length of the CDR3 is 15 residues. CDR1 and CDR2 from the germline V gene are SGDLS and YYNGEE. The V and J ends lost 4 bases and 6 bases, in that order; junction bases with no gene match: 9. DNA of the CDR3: TGTGCCAGCAGCCCTAGACTAGCTGGATCCGGGGAGCTGTTTTTT. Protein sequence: CASSPRLAGSGELFF.

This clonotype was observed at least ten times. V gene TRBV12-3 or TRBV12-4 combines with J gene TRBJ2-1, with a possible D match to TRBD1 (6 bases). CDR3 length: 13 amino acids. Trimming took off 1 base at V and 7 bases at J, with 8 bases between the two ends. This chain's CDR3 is CASSLEQGNEQFF. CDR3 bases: TGTGCCAGCAGTTTAGAACAGGGTAATGAGCAGTTCTTC.

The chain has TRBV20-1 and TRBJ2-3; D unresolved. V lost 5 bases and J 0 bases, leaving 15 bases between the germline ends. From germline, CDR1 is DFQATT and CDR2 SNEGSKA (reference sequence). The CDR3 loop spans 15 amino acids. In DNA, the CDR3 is TGCAGTGCTCCCCGTAGCTTTTCTAGCACAGATACGCAGTATTTT. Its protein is CSAPRSFSSTDTQYF.

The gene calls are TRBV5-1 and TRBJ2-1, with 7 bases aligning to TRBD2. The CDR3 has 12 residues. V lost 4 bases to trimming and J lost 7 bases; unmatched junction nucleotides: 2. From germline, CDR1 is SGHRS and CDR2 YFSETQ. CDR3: CASSISGNEQFF. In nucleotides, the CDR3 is TGCGCCAGCAGCATTAGCGGGAATGAGCAGTTCTTC.

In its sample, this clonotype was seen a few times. The CDR3 protein is CSLRQLGEAFF. In nucleotides, the CDR3 is TGCAGTCTTCGACAGCTTGGTGAAGCTTTCTTT. The J gene is TRBJ1-1, the V gene TRBV20-1, with D possibly matching TRBD1 (5 bases). Germline V CDR1 and CDR2: DFQATT, SNEGSKA (reference sequence). This CDR3 is 11 amino acids long. V gave up 8 bases and J gave up 7 bases, with 14 bases separating them.

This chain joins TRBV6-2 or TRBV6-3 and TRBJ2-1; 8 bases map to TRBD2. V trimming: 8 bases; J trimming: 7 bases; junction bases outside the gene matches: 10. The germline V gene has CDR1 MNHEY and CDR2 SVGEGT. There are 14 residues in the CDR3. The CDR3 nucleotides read TGTGCCAGCCAGCCCGGGGGGGGCCGGAATGAGCAGTTCTTC. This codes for CASQPGGGRNEQFF.

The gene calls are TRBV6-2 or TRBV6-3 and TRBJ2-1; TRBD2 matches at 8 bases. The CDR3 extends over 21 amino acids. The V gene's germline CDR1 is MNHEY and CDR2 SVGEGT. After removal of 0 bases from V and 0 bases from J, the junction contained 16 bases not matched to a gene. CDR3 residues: CASSYSFGGSGGRSSYNEQFF. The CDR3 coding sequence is TGTGCCAGCAGTTACTCGTTCGGCGGGTCGGGAGGGAGGAGCTCCTACAATGAGCAGTTCTTC.

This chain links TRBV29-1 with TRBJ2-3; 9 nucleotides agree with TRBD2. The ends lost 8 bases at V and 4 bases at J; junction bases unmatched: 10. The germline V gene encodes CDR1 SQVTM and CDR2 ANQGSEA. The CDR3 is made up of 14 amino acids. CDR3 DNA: TGCAGCTTGGGGGGCGGCGGGAGGGCAGATACGCAGTATTTT. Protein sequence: CSLGGGGRADTQYF.

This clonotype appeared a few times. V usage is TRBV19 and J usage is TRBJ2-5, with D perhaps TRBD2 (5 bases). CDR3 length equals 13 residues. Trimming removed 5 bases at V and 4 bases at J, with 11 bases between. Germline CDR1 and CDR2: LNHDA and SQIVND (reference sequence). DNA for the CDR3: TGTGCCAGTAGTGGACTCGGGCGAGAGACCCAGTACTTC. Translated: CASSGLGRETQYF.

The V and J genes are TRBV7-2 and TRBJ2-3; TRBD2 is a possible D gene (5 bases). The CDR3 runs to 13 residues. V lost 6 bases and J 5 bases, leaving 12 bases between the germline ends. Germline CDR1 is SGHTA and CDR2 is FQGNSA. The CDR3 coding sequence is TGTGCCAGCAGGAGGGCCCGGGGAGATACGCAGTATTTT. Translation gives CASRRARGDTQYF.

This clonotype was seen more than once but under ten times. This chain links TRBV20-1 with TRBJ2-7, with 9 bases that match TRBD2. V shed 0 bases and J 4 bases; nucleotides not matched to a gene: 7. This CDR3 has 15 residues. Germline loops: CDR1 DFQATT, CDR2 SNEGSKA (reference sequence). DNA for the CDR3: TGCAGTGCTAGAGATGGGCTAGCGGGAATGTACGAGCAGTACTTC. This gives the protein CSARDGLAGMYEQYF.

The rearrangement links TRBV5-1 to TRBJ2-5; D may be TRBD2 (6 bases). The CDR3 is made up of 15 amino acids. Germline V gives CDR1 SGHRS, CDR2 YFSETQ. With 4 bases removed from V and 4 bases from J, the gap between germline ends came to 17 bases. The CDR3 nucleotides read TGCGCCAGCAGCGGAACTACCCTGGGAGGAGAGACCCAGTACTTC. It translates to CASSGTTLGGETQYF.

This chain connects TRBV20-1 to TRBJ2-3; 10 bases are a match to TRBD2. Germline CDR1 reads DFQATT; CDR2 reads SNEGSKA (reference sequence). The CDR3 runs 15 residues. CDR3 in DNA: TGCAGGGCAGTAATAGCGGGAGGCCCGCTGGATACGCAGTATTTT. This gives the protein CRAVIAGGPLDTQYF.

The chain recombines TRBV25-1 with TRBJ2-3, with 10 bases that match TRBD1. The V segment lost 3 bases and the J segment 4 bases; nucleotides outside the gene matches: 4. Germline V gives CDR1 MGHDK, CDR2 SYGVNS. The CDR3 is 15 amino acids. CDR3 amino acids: CASSEPGTGADTQYF. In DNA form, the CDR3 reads TGTGCCAGCAGTGAGCCCGGGACAGGGGCAGATACGCAGTATTTT. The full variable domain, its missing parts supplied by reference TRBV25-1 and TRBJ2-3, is EADIYQTPRYLVIGTGKKITLECSQTMGHDKMYWYQQDPGMELHLIHYSYGVNSTEKGDLSSESTVSRIRTEHFPLTLESARPSHTSQYLCASSEPGTGADTQYFGPGTRLTVL.

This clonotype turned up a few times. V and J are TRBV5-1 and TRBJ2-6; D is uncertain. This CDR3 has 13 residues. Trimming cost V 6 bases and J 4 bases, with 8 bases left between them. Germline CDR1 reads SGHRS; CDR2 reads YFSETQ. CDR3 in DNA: TGCGCCAGCAACGATTTGGGGGCCAACGTCCTGACTTTC. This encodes CASNDLGANVLTF.

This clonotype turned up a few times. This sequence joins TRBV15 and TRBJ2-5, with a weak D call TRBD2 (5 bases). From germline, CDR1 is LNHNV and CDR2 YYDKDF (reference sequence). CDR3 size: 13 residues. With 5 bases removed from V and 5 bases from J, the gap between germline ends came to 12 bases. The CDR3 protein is CATSSRVRETQYF. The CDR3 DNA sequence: TGTGCCACCAGCTCGAGGGTGCGGGAGACCCAGTACTTC.

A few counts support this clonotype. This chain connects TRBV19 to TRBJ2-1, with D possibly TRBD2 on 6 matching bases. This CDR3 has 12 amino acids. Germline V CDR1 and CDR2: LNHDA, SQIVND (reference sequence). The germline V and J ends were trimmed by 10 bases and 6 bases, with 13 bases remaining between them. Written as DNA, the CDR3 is TGTGCCACTAGCGCTTTAAGCAATGAGCAGTTCTTC. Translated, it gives CATSALSNEQFF.

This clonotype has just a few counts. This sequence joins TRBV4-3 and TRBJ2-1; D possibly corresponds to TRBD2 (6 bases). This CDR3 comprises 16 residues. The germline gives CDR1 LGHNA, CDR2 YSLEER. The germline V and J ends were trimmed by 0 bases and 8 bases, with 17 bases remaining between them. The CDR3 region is CASSQDRGTPGHEQFF. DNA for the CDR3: TGCGCCAGCAGCCAAGATCGGGGGACTCCGGGCCATGAGCAGTTCTTC.

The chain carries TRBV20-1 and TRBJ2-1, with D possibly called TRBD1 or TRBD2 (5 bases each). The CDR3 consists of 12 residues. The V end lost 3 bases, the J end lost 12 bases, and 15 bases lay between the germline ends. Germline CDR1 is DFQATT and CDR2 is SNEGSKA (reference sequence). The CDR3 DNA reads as TGCAGTGCTAGCCATCCCCGGGACGGGCAGTTCTTC. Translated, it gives CSASHPRDGQFF.

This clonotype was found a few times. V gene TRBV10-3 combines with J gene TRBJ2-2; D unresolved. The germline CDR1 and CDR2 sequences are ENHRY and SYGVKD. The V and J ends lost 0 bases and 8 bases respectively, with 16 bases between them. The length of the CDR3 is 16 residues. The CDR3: CAISESGPQDLGELFF. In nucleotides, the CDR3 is TGTGCCATCAGTGAGTCCGGACCCCAAGATCTTGGGGAGCTGTTTTTT.

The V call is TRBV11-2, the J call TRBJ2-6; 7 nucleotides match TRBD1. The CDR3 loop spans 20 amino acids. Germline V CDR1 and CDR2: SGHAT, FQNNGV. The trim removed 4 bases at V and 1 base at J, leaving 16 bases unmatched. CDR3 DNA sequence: TGTGCCAGCAGCTCTTTATCGACCCAAACAGGGGAATCTGGGGCCAACGTCCTGACTTTC. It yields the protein CASSSLSTQTGESGANVLTF.

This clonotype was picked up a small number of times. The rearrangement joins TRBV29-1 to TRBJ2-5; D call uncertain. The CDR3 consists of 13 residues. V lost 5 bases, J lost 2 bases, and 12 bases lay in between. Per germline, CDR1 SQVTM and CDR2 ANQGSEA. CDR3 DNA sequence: TGCAGCGTTCCTACAGTTCTTCAAGAGACCCAGTACTTC. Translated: CSVPTVLQETQYF.

In DNA, the CDR3 is TGTGCCAGCAGTCAGGGGGCAGGTTTGAAGGGAGAGCAGTACTTC. Translation gives CASSQGAGLKGEQYF. The chain combines TRBV7-6 with TRBJ2-7; 8 bases fit TRBD1. CDR1 and CDR2 (germline): SGHVS, FNYEAQ. J gave up 7 bases and V 6 bases, and 14 bases lay outside the gene matches. The CDR3 extends over 15 amino acids.

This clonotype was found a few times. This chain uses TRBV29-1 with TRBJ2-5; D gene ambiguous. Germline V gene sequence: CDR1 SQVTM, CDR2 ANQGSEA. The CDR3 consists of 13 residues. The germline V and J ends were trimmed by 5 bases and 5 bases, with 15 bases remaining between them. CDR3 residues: CSVTMGWMETQYF. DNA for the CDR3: TGCAGCGTTACCATGGGGTGGATGGAGACCCAGTACTTC.

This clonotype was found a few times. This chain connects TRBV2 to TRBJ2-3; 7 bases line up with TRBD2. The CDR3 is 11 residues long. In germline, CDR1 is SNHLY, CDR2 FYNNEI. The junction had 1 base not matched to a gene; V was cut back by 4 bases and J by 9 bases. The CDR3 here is CASSVGGTQYF. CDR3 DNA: TGTGCCAGCAGTGTGGGGGGGACGCAGTATTTT.